A single sample is the source of the 27 T cell receptor beta chains below, sequenced in a study of T cell changes during pregnancy in multiple sclerosis. The data were produced by immunoSEQ multiplex PCR, yet TCRdb's version contains in-frame clones alone and is incomplete. The sample records around 75,000 clones, roughly nine tenths being singletons. The sequenced sample was CD4+ T cells from peripheral blood mononuclear cells, obtained in the third trimester of pregnancy. The receptors derive from a female donor in good health, enrolled as a control in a pregnancy study.

The chain couples TRBV7-8 to TRBJ1-1; the match to TRBD1 covers 7 bases. The CDR3 contains 14 residues. The trim removed 5 bases at V and 1 base at J, leaving 4 bases unmatched. Germline CDR1 is SGHVS and CDR2 is FQNEAQ. The CDR3, as DNA: TGTGCCAGCAGCCTGACAGGGTCGAACACTGAAGCTTTCTTT. Residues: CASSLTGSNTEAFF.

This sequence joins TRBV18 and TRBJ1-5; weak D call: TRBD1 (6 bases). Germline assignment: CDR1 KGHSH and CDR2 LQKENI. CDR3 length: 13 residues. The germline V and J ends were trimmed by 6 bases and 4 bases, with 10 bases remaining between them. CDR3 loop: CASSGTGNQPQHF. The CDR3 DNA is TGTGCCAGCTCTGGAACAGGGAATCAGCCCCAGCATTTT.

Note on this clone: Other DNA sequences from this sample encode an identical CDR3 as well. V gene TRBV6-4 combines with J gene TRBJ2-3; D is unresolved. CDR1 is MRHNA and CDR2 is SNTAGT in the germline V gene. Trimming cost V 8 bases and J 2 bases, with 11 bases left between them. The CDR3 runs 13 residues. This chain's CDR3 is CASGAGHTDTQYF. CDR3 nucleotides: TGTGCCAGCGGTGCAGGCCACACAGATACGCAGTATTTT.

The chain recombines TRBV19 with TRBJ1-5; D uncertain. The CDR3 is 17 amino acids. From germline, CDR1 is LNHDA and CDR2 SQIVND (reference sequence). V lost 1 base and J 4 bases, leaving 17 bases between the germline ends. CDR3 amino acids: CASSIVEGRSGNQPQHF. CDR3 DNA: TGTGCCAGTAGTATAGTTGAGGGCCGAAGTGGGAATCAGCCCCAGCATTTT.

This chain uses TRBV4-3 with TRBJ1-5; D ambiguous. The CDR3 has 14 residues. The germline V and J ends were trimmed by 1 base and 3 bases, with 7 bases remaining between them. Germline values: CDR1 LGHNA, CDR2 YSLEER. The CDR3 sequence: CASSQGEANQPQHF. CDR3 in DNA: TGCGCCAGCAGCCAAGGGGAGGCCAATCAGCCCCAGCATTTT.

V is TRBV9 and J is TRBJ2-2, with D possibly matching TRBD2 (7 bases). V shed 0 bases and J shed 5 bases, with 14 bases lying between them. The CDR3 is made up of 16 amino acids. CDR1 is SGDLS, CDR2 YYNGEE, per germline. As DNA, the CDR3 is TGTGCCAGCAGCGTAGTTCTAGGGGGGGGGACCGGGGAGCTGTTTTTT. Protein product: CASSVVLGGGTGELFF.

This clone was seen a single time. The chain uses TRBV6-1 and TRBJ2-7; 11 nucleotides agree with TRBD2. The CDR3 length is 14 residues. J was trimmed by 6 bases and V by 4 bases; bases with no gene match: 5. In germline, CDR1 is MNHNS, CDR2 SASEGT. Here the CDR3 DNA reads TGTGCCAGCAGTGGTAGCGGGGGGGCGGTCGAGCAGTACTTC. Its protein is CASSGSGGAVEQYF.

V is TRBV5-1 and J is TRBJ1-2, with TRBD1 matching 7 bases. The CDR3 is 16 amino acids. The trim removed 1 base at V and 0 bases at J, leaving 6 bases unmatched. Germline V gives CDR1 SGHRS, CDR2 YFSETQ. CDR3 protein: CASSLWDRTSNYGYTF. CDR3 DNA sequence: TGCGCCAGCAGCTTGTGGGACAGAACATCTAACTATGGCTACACCTTC.

The chain uses TRBV6-1 and TRBJ2-7; unclear D gene. This CDR3 region has 11 residues. Germline CDR1 MNHNS, CDR2 SASEGT. Trimming pared 2 bases from V and 5 bases from J, leaving 4 bases between. The CDR3 sequence: CASSERDEQYF. In DNA, the CDR3 is TGTGCCAGCAGTGAACGGGACGAGCAGTACTTC.

V gene TRBV5-6 combines with J gene TRBJ1-1; a weak D match, TRBD1 (5 bases). This CDR3 region has 14 residues. Germline-derived CDR1 and CDR2 are SGHDT and YYEEEE. With 6 bases removed from V and 4 bases from J, the gap between germline ends came to 16 bases. CDR3 protein: CASTKQASSTEAFF. CDR3 nucleotides: TGTGCCAGCACGAAACAGGCCTCCTCCACTGAAGCTTTCTTT.

The V gene is TRBV19, the J gene TRBJ1-5, with no clear D. V lost 0 bases, J lost 2 bases, and 8 bases lay in between. Germline V gene lookup returns CDR1 LNHDA and CDR2 SQIVND (reference sequence). The CDR3 has 15 amino acids. This chain's CDR3 is CASSIEGEGNQPQHF. In nucleotides, the CDR3 is TGTGCCAGTAGTATAGAGGGAGAGGGCAATCAGCCCCAGCATTTT.

The chain uses TRBV6-5 and TRBJ2-7; D uncertain. Germline V CDR1 and CDR2: MNHEY, SVGAGI. The CDR3 covers 16 residues. Trimming shortened V by 0 bases and J by 3 bases, and 15 bases separated the two germline ends. CDR3 sequence: CASSYSVPVGYYEQYF. CDR3 coding DNA: TGTGCCAGCAGTTACTCCGTCCCGGTCGGTTACTACGAGCAGTACTTC.

The chain has TRBV11-3 and TRBJ1-3; D unclear. CDR3 length: 19 amino acids. CDR1 is SGHNT, CDR2 YENEEA, per germline. V was shortened by 3 bases and J by 3 bases, with 24 bases between the two germline ends. CDR3 in DNA: TGTGCCAGCAGCTTTTTAGCGGGGAGACGGATGCGGCGTGGAAACACCATATATTTT. It codes for CASSFLAGRRMRRGNTIYF.

This clone showed up just once. This chain uses TRBV11-1 with TRBJ2-1; 9 nucleotides line up with TRBD2. The CDR3 totals 17 residues. Germline assignment: CDR1 SGHAT and CDR2 FQDESV (reference sequence). J lost 3 bases, V lost 0 bases, and 6 bases had no gene match. The CDR3 protein is CASSLALLRGGYNEQFF. The CDR3 DNA reads as TGTGCCAGCAGCTTAGCGCTGTTGCGGGGGGGCTACAATGAGCAGTTCTTC.

This clone occurred once. The V gene is TRBV6-6, the J gene TRBJ2-7; tentatively, D is TRBD1 (6 bases). Germline V gene sequence: CDR1 MNHNY, CDR2 SVGAGI (reference sequence). Between the trimmed V and J ends, which lost 6 bases and 8 bases, there was a span of 17 bases. The CDR3 loop spans 13 amino acids. In DNA, the CDR3 is TGTGCCAGCAGCTTAACTACAGGGCACCAGCAGTACTTC. Its protein is CASSLTTGHQQYF.

V usage is TRBV18 and J usage is TRBJ1-2; 7 bases line up with TRBD1. Trimming at V came to 3 bases and at J to 4 bases, leaving 8 bases not matched to a gene. CDR3 length: 15 amino acids. The germline V gene encodes CDR1 KGHSH and CDR2 LQKENI. CDR3 coding DNA: TGTGCCAGCTCACCCCAGTACAGGGGCGGCTATGGCTACACCTTC. Translated, it gives CASSPQYRGGYGYTF.

The V call is TRBV7-7, the J call TRBJ2-3, with TRBD1 matching over 8 bases. Germline CDR1 reads SSHAT; CDR2 reads FNYEAQ (reference sequence). The CDR3 is made up of 15 amino acids. The ends lost 5 bases at V and 4 bases at J; junction bases unmatched: 8. The chain's CDR3 is CASSKGQGSPDTQYF. DNA for the CDR3: TGTGCCAGCAGCAAAGGACAGGGCTCTCCAGATACGCAGTATTTT.

V is TRBV6-5 and J is TRBJ1-6; maybe TRBD1 (6 bases). The CDR3 totals 12 residues. Per the germline V gene, CDR1 is MNHEY and CDR2 is SVGAGI. Trimming cost V 6 bases and J 8 bases, with 8 bases left between them. The CDR3 region is CASRKGDSPLHF. Written as DNA, the CDR3 is TGTGCCAGCAGAAAGGGGGATTCACCCCTCCACTTT.

The chain uses TRBV2 and TRBJ1-2; possible D gene TRBD1, 6 bases. Trimming took 4 bases from V and 7 from J, leaving 13 bases between them. Germline V gives CDR1 SNHLY, CDR2 FYNNEI. CDR3 length: 13 residues. DNA of the CDR3: TGTGCCAGCAGTGTCCAGGGGTGGGGTGGCTACACCTTC. This encodes CASSVQGWGGYTF.

V is TRBV25-1 and J is TRBJ2-1; the match to TRBD2 covers 8 bases. Looked up from germline, CDR1 is MGHDK and CDR2 is SYGVNS. CDR3 length equals 16 residues. V trimming: 4 bases; J trimming: 6 bases; junction bases outside the gene matches: 11. The CDR3 spells CASSARRGGLFNEQFF. For the CDR3, the DNA is TGTGCCAGCAGTGCCCGACGGGGGGGCCTCTTCAATGAGCAGTTCTTC.

This rearrangement joins TRBV19 to TRBJ1-5, with D possibly TRBD1 on 5 matching bases. Germline V gene data show CDR1 as LNHDA and CDR2 as SQIVND (reference sequence). The CDR3 length is 15 residues. The V end lost 5 bases, the J end lost 3 bases, and 14 bases lay between the germline ends. The CDR3 DNA sequence: TGTGCCAGTAGTGCCGTGACAGCGAACAATCAGCCCCAGCATTTT. Translated: CASSAVTANNQPQHF.

The rearrangement joins TRBV4-3 to TRBJ1-5; no definite D call. The CDR3 extends over 15 amino acids. Looked up from germline, CDR1 is LGHNA and CDR2 is YSLEER. V was clipped by 0 bases and J by 6 bases, with 12 bases between them. The CDR3 sequence is CASSQELVLSQPQHF. CDR3 coding DNA: TGCGCCAGCAGCCAAGAGTTGGTTCTGAGTCAGCCCCAGCATTTT.

A few counts support this clone. The genes are TRBV29-1 and TRBJ1-1; 9 bases align to TRBD1. The germline V gene has CDR1 SQVTM and CDR2 ANQGSEA. The length of the CDR3 is 11 residues. With 4 bases clipped from V and 6 bases from J, the junction kept 0 bases outside the gene matches. CDR3 region: CSVGTGAEAFF. The CDR3 DNA reads TGCAGCGTTGGGACAGGGGCTGAAGCTTTCTTT.

The V gene is TRBV18, the J gene TRBJ1-1; D uncertain. Germline V gene data show CDR1 as KGHSH and CDR2 as LQKENI. The CDR3 sequence is 16 residues long. Trimming cost V 3 bases and J 0 bases, with 14 bases left between them. The CDR3: CASSPGLLGVNTEAFF. The CDR3 DNA reads as TGTGCCAGCTCACCGGGCCTCCTGGGAGTGAACACTGAAGCTTTCTTT.

A single count supports this clone. This chain joins TRBV5-1 and TRBJ1-1, with D tentatively TRBD1 (6 bases). V was pared by 5 bases and J by 0 bases, with 14 bases between. The CDR3 sequence is 15 residues long. Germline CDR1 is SGHRS and CDR2 is YFSETQ. The CDR3 here is CASRRDKGLNTEAFF. In nucleotides, the CDR3 is TGCGCCAGCAGAAGGGACAAAGGACTGAACACTGAAGCTTTCTTT.

This chain connects TRBV5-1 to TRBJ2-7; the match to TRBD1 covers 9 bases. The germline gives CDR1 SGHRS, CDR2 YFSETQ. Germline trimming cut 4 bases from V and 7 bases from J; bases unmatched to any gene: 6. The CDR3 has 13 residues. Here the CDR3 DNA reads TGCGCCAGCAGCGGGGACAGGGTAATGGAGCAGTACTTC. Translation gives CASSGDRVMEQYF.

The chain recombines TRBV14 with TRBJ1-2; D gene unclear. V was clipped by 3 bases and J by 6 bases, with 11 bases between them. This CDR3 region has 13 residues. Germline V gene sequence: CDR1 SGHDN, CDR2 FVKESK. CDR3 residues: CASSHQVPHGYTF. The CDR3 nucleotides read TGTGCCAGCAGCCATCAGGTTCCCCATGGCTACACCTTC.